The next 5 T cell receptor beta chains were all read from a single sample in a study of blood T cells in healthy people across ages. A second about 7 to 11 cycle PCR used barcoded and J-beta primers. Via MiXCR, TCRdb re-called the 5' RACE reads, giving one row per CDR3 protein. The sample contains 500,000 to 600,000 distinct CDR3 sequences, 27% of which appear only once. The sequenced material came from blood. These receptors were taken from a woman aged 70-85 years in good health.

This clonotype occurred many times. One end of the junction is discordant with germline, which a read error may explain. The genes are TRBV7-7 and TRBJ1-1; D not resolved. CDR3 length: 13 amino acids. Germline CDR1 reads SSHAT; CDR2 reads FNYEAQ (reference sequence). CDR3 coding DNA: TGTGCTAGCAGTTCGGACCTGATCACTGAAGCTTTCTTT. Encoded protein: CASSSDLITEAFF.

V is TRBV20-1 and J is TRBJ2-5; no reliable D call. The germline gives CDR1 DFQATT, CDR2 SNEGSKA (reference sequence). Trimming removed 0 bases from V and 4 bases from J, with 12 bases in between. This CDR3 is built from 14 residues. The CDR3 DNA reads as TGCAGTGCTAGAGATCCCCTAGTGGGAGAGACCCAGTACTTC. Its translation: CSARDPLVGETQYF.

The chain is built from TRBV30 and TRBJ2-3; TRBD2 matches 13 bases. The CDR3 sequence is 14 residues long. CDR1 is GTSNPN, CDR2 SVGIG, per germline (reference sequence). V gave up 6 bases and J gave up 4 bases; unmatched junction bases: 4. In DNA form, the CDR3 reads TGTGCCTGTACTAGCGGGGGGGCCTCAGATACGCAGTATTTT. It codes for CACTSGGASDTQYF.

This clonotype has only a few counts. The chain uses TRBV6-1 and TRBJ2-7; 8 positions match TRBD1. Germline lookup yields CDR1 MNHNS and CDR2 SASEGT. Trimming removed 4 bases from V and 3 bases from J; junction bases left unmatched: 5. This CDR3 has 14 amino acids. CDR3 nucleotide sequence: TGTGCCAGCAGTGCAGGCGGGACAGGCTACGAGCAGTACTTC. Translated: CASSAGGTGYEQYF.

The genes are TRBV27 and TRBJ1-1; tentatively, D is TRBD1 (5 bases). From germline, CDR1 is MNHEY and CDR2 SMNVEV (reference sequence). Trimming removed 4 bases at V and 1 base at J, with 10 bases between. This CDR3 comprises 14 residues. CDR3 in amino acids: CASSWGRRNTEAFF. DNA of the CDR3: TGTGCCAGCAGTTGGGGCCGACGGAACACTGAAGCTTTCTTT.